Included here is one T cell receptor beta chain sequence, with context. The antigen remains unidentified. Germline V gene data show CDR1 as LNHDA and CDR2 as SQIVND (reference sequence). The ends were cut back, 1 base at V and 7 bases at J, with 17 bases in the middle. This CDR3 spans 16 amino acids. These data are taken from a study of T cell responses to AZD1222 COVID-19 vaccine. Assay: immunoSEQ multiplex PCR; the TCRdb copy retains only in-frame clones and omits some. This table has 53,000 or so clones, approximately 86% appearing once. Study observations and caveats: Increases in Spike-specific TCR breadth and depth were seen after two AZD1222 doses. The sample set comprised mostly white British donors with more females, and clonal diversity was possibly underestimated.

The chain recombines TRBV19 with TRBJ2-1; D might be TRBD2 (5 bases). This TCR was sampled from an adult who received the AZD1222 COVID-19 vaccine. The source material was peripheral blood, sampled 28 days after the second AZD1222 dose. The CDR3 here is CASSIAASPWGNEQFF. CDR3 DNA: TGTGCCAGTAGTATAGCTGCTAGCCCATGGGGAAATGAGCAGTTCTTC.